This T cell receptor beta chain was sequenced during a study of post-analysis software for immune sequencing data. As regards this clonotype: Its antigen is not known.

Prepared libraries of TCR beta cDNA carried unique molecular identifiers. TCRdb passed the PCR reads through MiXCR, listing each CDR3 protein once. The table includes about 460,000 distinct CDR3 sequences, over 35% detected once. Overall study results and limits: Among about 5 TRBV segments more frequent in patients than controls were TRBV5-6, TRBV5-1 and TRBV20-1. By F measure, samples from a shared preparation batch strongly co-clustered. The normalized Chao1 diversity of multiple sclerosis patients was significantly lower than that of controls.

Germline-derived CDR1 and CDR2 are ENHRY and SYGVKD. The CDR3 loop spans 17 amino acids. Trimming at V came to 5 bases and at J to 4 bases, leaving 13 bases not matched to a gene. The TCR originated in a girl aged 10 to 17 with multiple sclerosis. The sequenced material came from blood. J is TRBJ2-2 and V is TRBV10-3, with 7 bases lining up with TRBD1. The CDR3 region is CAISIPGEGGFTGELFF. CDR3 DNA: TGTGCCATCAGTATCCCCGGGGAAGGGGGCTTCACCGGGGAGCTGTTTTTT.